This is a list of T cell receptor beta chains from one sample in a study of identical twins. TCRdb re-derived calls from the 5' RACE reads in MiXCR, one entry per CDR3 protein. The table records nearly 900,000 distinct CDR3 sequences, about 12% of them present only once. The data were also submitted as part of a second study, on yellow fever vaccine responses in identical twins.

The sample comprised PBMCs. The receptors were sampled from a woman aged 18-29 years in good health. The CDR3 runs from the conserved cysteine through the conserved F or W.

j_gene: TRBJ2-3
v_gene: TRBV5-5
CDR3aa: CASSLVAGNPSTDTQYF

j_gene: TRBJ2-1
v_gene: TRBV7-6
CDR3aa: CASSSIGRLAGPYNEQFF

j_gene: TRBJ2-7
v_gene: TRBV4-1
CDR3aa: CASSHPGLSYEQYF

j_gene: TRBJ1-6
v_gene: TRBV14
CDR3aa: CASSQADGVVAPLHF

j_gene: TRBJ2-1
v_gene: TRBV7-3
CDR3aa: CASSPGAGEQFF

j_gene: TRBJ2-4
v_gene: TRBV20-1
CDR3aa: CSAPEATKNIQYF

j_gene: TRBJ2-3
v_gene: TRBV4-2
CDR3aa: CASSQVYGTDTQYF

j_gene: TRBJ2-6
v_gene: TRBV12-3/TRBV12-4
CDR3aa: CASSFAGGANVLTF

j_gene: TRBJ1-3
v_gene: TRBV12-2
CDR3aa: CASRLPDSLSGNTIYF

j_gene: TRBJ2-2
v_gene: TRBV6-5
CDR3aa: CASSSPGRATGELFF

j_gene: TRBJ2-3
v_gene: TRBV6-6
CDR3aa: CASSPLGKDTQYF

j_gene: TRBJ1-5
v_gene: TRBV20-1
CDR3aa: CSASGPGNSNQPQHF

j_gene: TRBJ2-4
v_gene: TRBV4-1
CDR3aa: CASSQDLSPGPAKNIQYF

j_gene: TRBJ2-3
v_gene: TRBV5-1
CDR3aa: CASSLDHPTDTQYF

j_gene: TRBJ2-3
v_gene: TRBV20-1
CDR3aa: CSARGPELAADTQYF

j_gene: TRBJ2-3
v_gene: TRBV5-5
CDR3aa: CASSIYRDLTDTQYF

j_gene: TRBJ2-3
v_gene: TRBV7-9
CDR3aa: CASRRFSGGTDTQYF

j_gene: TRBJ2-1
v_gene: TRBV5-4
CDR3aa: CASSALGERGYNEQFF

j_gene: TRBJ2-1
v_gene: TRBV12-3/TRBV12-4
CDR3aa: CTSSFGQGLPGVSYNEQFF

j_gene: TRBJ2-7
v_gene: TRBV7-9
CDR3aa: CASSPGLREDLDEQYF

j_gene: TRBJ2-1
v_gene: TRBV28
CDR3aa: CASKSSPSYNEQFF

j_gene: TRBJ1-1
v_gene: TRBV12-3/TRBV12-4
CDR3aa: CASSLSDLNTEAFF

j_gene: TRBJ1-2
v_gene: TRBV20-1
CDR3aa: CSARSGPPGYTF

j_gene: TRBJ2-3
v_gene: TRBV7-2
CDR3aa: CASSLSRTDTQYF

j_gene: TRBJ2-3
v_gene: TRBV3-1
CDR3aa: CASSLGTSASTDTQYF

j_gene: TRBJ2-3
v_gene: TRBV7-3
CDR3aa: CASSLTFGGAGGPRDTQYF

j_gene: TRBJ2-5
v_gene: TRBV20-1
CDR3aa: CSARDRDYPQETQYF

j_gene: TRBJ2-1
v_gene: TRBV10-3
CDR3aa: CAISVRTSGTNEQFF

j_gene: TRBJ2-5
v_gene: TRBV4-1
CDR3aa: CASSQGTGLETQYF

j_gene: TRBJ2-1
v_gene: TRBV3-1
CDR3aa: CASSQDFPDRYNEQFF

j_gene: TRBJ2-7
v_gene: TRBV20-1
CDR3aa: CSAGQSATSSYEQYF

j_gene: TRBJ2-2
v_gene: TRBV7-3
CDR3aa: CASSLEAVPNTGELFF

j_gene: TRBJ2-3
v_gene: TRBV20-1
CDR3aa: CSASRAADTQYF

j_gene: TRBJ2-1
v_gene: TRBV10-1
CDR3aa: CASSENRNEQFF

j_gene: TRBJ2-1
v_gene: TRBV12-3/TRBV12-4
CDR3aa: CASRPAGANYNEQFF

j_gene: TRBJ1-1
v_gene: TRBV5-1
CDR3aa: CASSLQGMRTEAFF

j_gene: TRBJ2-5
v_gene: TRBV5-1
CDR3aa: CASSLGSQRVETQYF

j_gene: TRBJ2-7
v_gene: TRBV28
CDR3aa: CASSFDRGPYEQYF

j_gene: TRBJ1-5
v_gene: TRBV19
CDR3aa: CASSIRQGKPQHF

j_gene: TRBJ2-2
v_gene: TRBV27
CDR3aa: CASSYAPGELFF

j_gene: TRBJ2-1
v_gene: TRBV5-6
CDR3aa: CASSLRLHEQFF

j_gene: TRBJ2-2
v_gene: TRBV12-3/TRBV12-4
CDR3aa: CASRFYTGELFF

j_gene: TRBJ2-1
v_gene: TRBV15
CDR3aa: CATSRARRERNEAFF

j_gene: TRBJ2-1
v_gene: TRBV11-2
CDR3aa: CASSSRGSGSWNEQFF

j_gene: TRBJ2-7
v_gene: TRBV20-1
CDR3aa: CSADRGQGYEQYF

j_gene: TRBJ2-2
v_gene: TRBV9
CDR3aa: CASSARGDSTGELFF

j_gene: TRBJ2-5
v_gene: TRBV20-1
CDR3aa: CSARKLAGVQETQYF

j_gene: TRBJ2-5
v_gene: TRBV29-1
CDR3aa: CSVEPGTQETQYF

j_gene: TRBJ1-4
v_gene: TRBV27
CDR3aa: CASSFSPHLNEKLFF

j_gene: TRBJ2-7
v_gene: TRBV4-1
CDR3aa: CASSHLAVSYEQYF

j_gene: TRBJ2-6
v_gene: TRBV12-3/TRBV12-4
CDR3aa: CASRIGQGGANVLTF